The rows below give T cell receptor beta chains drawn from one sample of a study of memory CD4+ T cells and cytomegalovirus serostatus. TCRdb's table, derived via immunoSEQ multiplex PCR, lists solely in-frame clones and lacks some. Of 55,000 to 75,000 clones in the sample, 75% to 90% were seen once. The sample was memory CD4+ T cells from blood. The source is an adult in good health and CMV-seronegative. The CDR3 runs from the conserved cysteine through the conserved F or W. Rows give clone size only sometimes, using once, few, many, or a class for an expanded clone.

j_call: TRBJ2-5
cdr3_length: 16
v_call: TRBV1
clone_size: -
cdr3_aa: CTSSQHYGRAQETQYF

j_call: TRBJ2-3
cdr3_length: 13
v_call: TRBV5-1
clone_size: once
cdr3_aa: CASTRDSTDTQYF

j_call: TRBJ2-7
cdr3_length: 14
v_call: TRBV28
clone_size: -
cdr3_aa: CASTTHRGGYEQYF

j_call: TRBJ2-5
cdr3_length: 14
v_call: TRBV18
clone_size: -
cdr3_aa: CASSPAGGLETQYF

j_call: TRBJ2-5
cdr3_length: 15
v_call: TRBV6-5
clone_size: -
cdr3_aa: CASSQNEGAGETQYF

j_call: TRBJ2-7
cdr3_length: 14
v_call: TRBV2
clone_size: -
cdr3_aa: CASSPDRSSYEQYF

j_call: TRBJ1-1
cdr3_length: 15
v_call: TRBV30
clone_size: few
cdr3_aa: CAWSPWGLANTEAFF

j_call: TRBJ1-4
cdr3_length: 15
v_call: TRBV7-8
clone_size: -
cdr3_aa: CASSLYDRLNEKLFF

j_call: TRBJ1-5
cdr3_length: 14
v_call: TRBV7-3
clone_size: few
cdr3_aa: CASSPQQKDQPQHF

j_call: TRBJ1-2
cdr3_length: 11
v_call: TRBV29-1
clone_size: -
cdr3_aa: CSVFPEGGYTF

j_call: TRBJ2-3
cdr3_length: 16
v_call: TRBV5-6
clone_size: -
cdr3_aa: CASSTAGGRNTDTQYF

j_call: TRBJ1-1
cdr3_length: 13
v_call: TRBV30
clone_size: -
cdr3_aa: CAWTSNRGTEAFF

j_call: TRBJ1-5
cdr3_length: 14
v_call: TRBV28
clone_size: -
cdr3_aa: CASTTGQHNQPQHF

j_call: TRBJ1-2
cdr3_length: 16
v_call: TRBV6-1
clone_size: -
cdr3_aa: CASSEAIGTGGYGYTF

j_call: TRBJ2-4
cdr3_length: 16
v_call: TRBV5-6
clone_size: -
cdr3_aa: CASSLGRRQGLGIQYF

j_call: TRBJ2-1
cdr3_length: 13
v_call: TRBV4-1
clone_size: once
cdr3_aa: CASSQATRPEQFF